The clone carrying this TCR beta chain was counted only a few times. Its antigen is currently unknown. One entry per CDR3 protein, called by TCRdb with MiXCR from the 5' RACE reads. The table shows roughly 350,000 distinct CDR3 sequences, with approximately 13% occurring only once. This specimen comes from a study of identical twins. Study-level results: A lower insertion count was a feature of abundant cord blood beta clonotypes, with no such feature in memory repertoires.

V was shortened by 5 bases and J by 4 bases, with 21 bases between the two germline ends. From germline, CDR1 is SGHAT and CDR2 FQNNGV. The CDR3 loop spans 17 amino acids. This same sample was also taken into another study, of yellow fever vaccine responses in identical twins. That paper adds: In identical twins, vaccine T cell responses appeared partly shared and partly individual.

What was sequenced was CD8+ T cells sorted from blood. The chain is built from TRBV11-2 and TRBJ2-1; D unresolved. This clonotype was obtained from a young woman in good health. The CDR3 sequence: CASSLHLGHLNYNEQFF. CDR3 DNA: TGTGCCAGCAGCCTACACTTGGGCCACCTTAATTACAATGAGCAGTTCTTC.